These 24 T cell receptor beta chains were sequenced from one sample in a study of blood T cell repertoires in COVID-19. Assay used: immunoSEQ multiplex PCR; TCRdb lists only in-frame clones, some missing. The sample lists 50,000 to 65,000 clones, more than 75% seen once, with 22% in the top ten. Sequenced: peripheral blood. The receptors stem from a woman aged 55-75 years with acute or convalescent COVID-19.

The rearrangement uses TRBV3-1 (or the pseudogene TRBV3-2) and TRBJ2-1; D not certain. The V end was cut by 4 bases, the J end by 8 bases, with 12 bases between. The CDR3 totals 13 residues. The germline gives CDR1 LGHDT, CDR2 YNNKEL (reference sequence). The CDR3 sequence is CASSPISGHEQFF. CDR3 coding DNA: TGTGCCAGCAGCCCCATCTCTGGGCATGAGCAGTTCTTC.

This clone has just one count. The chain joins TRBV12-5 to TRBJ2-6; 8 bases are shared with TRBD2. CDR1 LGHNT and CDR2 FRNRAP come from the germline V gene. The J segment lost 0 bases and the V segment lost 1 base, leaving 5 bases of the junction unmatched. The CDR3 is 18 amino acids. CDR3 DNA: TGTGCTAGTGGTTTGGAGGCGGGGGGCTACTCTGGGGCCAACGTCCTGACTTTC. This codes for CASGLEAGGYSGANVLTF.

The CDR3 protein is CAISESQGATEAFF. CDR3 bases: TGTGCCATCAGTGAATCTCAGGGGGCGACTGAAGCTTTCTTT. The chain employs TRBV10-3 and TRBJ1-1; 8 bases are shared with TRBD1. The CDR3 loop spans 14 amino acids. Germline CDR1 ENHRY, CDR2 SYGVKD. After removal of 3 bases from V and 5 bases from J, the junction contained 5 bases not matched to a gene.

The V call is TRBV7-9, the J call TRBJ1-4; D is unresolved. Germline CDR1 and CDR2: SEHNR and FQNEAQ (reference sequence). V dropped 5 bases and J dropped 7 bases, with 11 bases sitting between them. CDR3 length equals 13 residues. The CDR3 nucleotides read TGTGCCAGCAGCCTCATAGTTGGTGAAAAACTGTTTTTT. It encodes CASSLIVGEKLFF.

V gene TRBV19 combines with J gene TRBJ1-1, with a possible D match to TRBD1 (5 bases). V lost 6 bases and J 4 bases, leaving 15 bases between the germline ends. The CDR3 sequence is 14 residues long. CDR1 and CDR2 (germline): LNHDA, SQIVND (reference sequence). The CDR3 reads CASSFGGRVTEAFF. The CDR3, as DNA: TGTGCCAGTAGCTTCGGGGGGAGAGTCACTGAAGCTTTCTTT.

The chain is built from TRBV6-5 and TRBJ1-1, with D uncertain. Deletions cut 7 bases from V and 1 base from J, with 10 bases between. The CDR3 spans 13 residues. Per the germline V gene, CDR1 is MNHEY and CDR2 is SVGAGI. CDR3 region: CASTNPGNTEAFF. In DNA form, the CDR3 reads TGTGCCAGCACCAACCCCGGGAACACTGAAGCTTTCTTT.

CDR3: CASSEVETGELFF. In DNA, the CDR3 is TGTGCCAGCAGTGAAGTGGAGACCGGGGAGCTGTTTTTT. This chain connects TRBV2 to TRBJ2-2; no reliable D call. V lost 1 base, J lost 5 bases, and 5 bases lay in between. Looked up from germline, CDR1 is SNHLY and CDR2 is FYNNEI. This CDR3 region has 13 residues. The full variable domain, with the rest looked up from reference TRBV2 and TRBJ2-2, is EPEVTQTPSHQVTQMGQEVILRCVPISNHLYFYWYRQILGQKVEFLVSFYNNEISEKSEIFDDQFSVERPDGSNFTLKIRSTKLEDSAMYFCASSEVETGELFFGEGSRLTVL.

V and J are TRBV24-1 and TRBJ1-5, with a tentative D call TRBD1 (5 bases). The CDR3 contains 15 residues. Germline assignment: CDR1 KGHDR and CDR2 SFDVKD. V was trimmed by 4 bases and J by 4 bases, leaving 13 bases between them. The chain's CDR3 is CATSEGQGFNQPQHF. The CDR3 nucleotides are TGTGCCACCAGTGAAGGCCAGGGATTTAATCAGCCCCAGCATTTT.

The chain joins TRBV9 to TRBJ2-1, with a possible D match to TRBD2 (7 bases). Germline-derived CDR1 and CDR2 are SGDLS and YYNGEE. V shed 3 bases and J shed 1 base, with 14 bases lying between them. CDR3 length: 16 amino acids. The CDR3 coding sequence is TGTGCCAGCAGCGAGGGGGAGGGGATATCCTACAATGAGCAGTTCTTC. Translation: CASSEGEGISYNEQFF.

The CDR3, as DNA: TGTGCCATCAGTGGGACAGGGACCAACTATGGCTACACCTTC. This gives the protein CAISGTGTNYGYTF. This rearrangement joins TRBV10-3 to TRBJ1-2, with 8 bases matching TRBD1. The CDR3 runs 14 residues. J lost 2 bases, V lost 4 bases, and 3 bases had no gene match. From germline, CDR1 is ENHRY and CDR2 SYGVKD.

This clone was counted a single time. This rearrangement joins TRBV19 to TRBJ1-1, with D maybe TRBD1 (6 bases). Trimming pared 5 bases from V and 1 base from J, leaving 11 bases between. In germline, CDR1 is LNHDA, CDR2 SQIVND (reference sequence). The CDR3 totals 14 residues. The CDR3, as DNA: TGTGCCAGTAGTGTAAAGACAGGGAACACTGAAGCTTTCTTT. Its protein is CASSVKTGNTEAFF.

This chain links TRBV2 with TRBJ2-1; weak D call: TRBD1 (5 bases). This CDR3 has 15 amino acids. Germline lookup yields CDR1 SNHLY and CDR2 FYNNEI. The germline V and J ends were trimmed by 1 base and 2 bases, with 9 bases remaining between them. The CDR3 here is CASSEGQGTYNEQFF. The CDR3 coding sequence is TGTGCCAGCAGTGAAGGGCAGGGTACCTACAATGAGCAGTTCTTC.

The genes are TRBV7-3 and TRBJ1-2; D possibly corresponds to TRBD1 (6 bases). Trimming cost V 3 bases and J 4 bases, with 9 bases left between them. Germline CDR1 is SGHTA and CDR2 is FQGTGA. This CDR3 is built from 13 residues. The CDR3 coding sequence is TGTGCCAGCAGCTTTGGGGGCTTCTATGGCTACACCTTC. Protein: CASSFGGFYGYTF. The full variable domain, completed using reference TRBV7-3 and TRBJ1-2, is GAGVSQTPSNKVTEKGKYVELRCDPISGHTALYWYRQSLGQGPEFLIYFQGTGAADDSGLPNDRFFAVRPEGSVSTLKIQRTERGDSAVYLCASSFGGFYGYTFGSGTRLTVV.

DNA of the CDR3: TGTGCCAGCACCACAACAGCCACCTATAATTCACCCCTCCACTTT. Translation: CASTTTATYNSPLHF. V and J are TRBV7-8 and TRBJ1-6; D is unclear. CDR3 length: 15 residues. V was cut by 7 bases and J by 2 bases, with 12 bases left in between. Germline V lookup: CDR1 SGHVS, CDR2 FQNEAQ.

The chain employs TRBV29-1 and TRBJ2-1; D is possibly TRBD1 (6 bases). V lost 6 bases and J lost 10, with 22 bases in between. The CDR3 contains 14 residues. CDR1 is SQVTM, CDR2 ANQGSEA, per germline. This chain's CDR3 is CSVQYRVARTEQFF. Written as DNA, the CDR3 is TGCAGCGTCCAATACAGGGTTGCTCGTACGGAGCAGTTCTTC.

This rearrangement joins TRBV19 to TRBJ1-2; the D is unclear. Germline V gene sequence: CDR1 LNHDA, CDR2 SQIVND (reference sequence). With 3 bases removed from V and 4 bases from J, the gap between germline ends came to 15 bases. The CDR3 is 15 amino acids. In DNA, the CDR3 is TGTGCCAGTAGTATTTCGGGGATCGGGAGCTATGGCTACACCTTC. This translates into CASSISGIGSYGYTF.

This clone was counted a single time. The J gene is TRBJ1-4, the V gene TRBV6-1; D gene uncertain. This CDR3 spans 15 amino acids. V dropped 1 base and J dropped 7 bases, with 13 bases sitting between them. Germline V CDR1 and CDR2: MNHNS, SASEGT. CDR3 coding DNA: TGTGCCAGCAGTGAAGTTGATCCGGGAAGTGAAAAACTGTTTTTT. Residues: CASSEVDPGSEKLFF.

CDR3: CASSLLARSTDTQYF. CDR3 bases: TGTGCCAGCAGTTTACTAGCGAGAAGCACAGATACGCAGTATTTT. The chain combines TRBV28 with TRBJ2-3, with a possible D match to TRBD2 (6 bases). The CDR3 loop spans 15 amino acids. Germline V lookup: CDR1 MDHEN, CDR2 SYDVKM. V lost 2 bases, J lost 0 bases, and 9 bases lay in between.

The chain is built from TRBV11-2 and TRBJ1-2; D call uncertain. V lost 4 bases to trimming and J lost 10 bases, with 13 bases between them. The CDR3 spans 12 residues. CDR1 and CDR2 from the germline V gene are SGHAT and FQNNGV. The CDR3 sequence: CASSSLGTNYTF. DNA for the CDR3: TGTGCCAGCAGCTCCCTCGGTACTAACTACACCTTC.

The chain carries TRBV14 and TRBJ2-1, with D maybe TRBD1 (5 bases). The germline gives CDR1 SGHDN, CDR2 FVKESK. V dropped 6 bases and J dropped 3 bases, with 15 bases sitting between them. This CDR3 region has 15 residues. The CDR3 sequence: CASSRATGSYNEQFF. The CDR3 DNA reads as TGTGCCAGCAGTCGGGCTACAGGCAGCTACAATGAGCAGTTCTTC.

The genes are TRBV29-1 and TRBJ2-5; possibly TRBD2 for D (5 bases). Trimming took off 6 bases at V and 6 bases at J, with 14 bases between the two ends. CDR3 length: 12 amino acids. Germline V gene lookup returns CDR1 SQVTM and CDR2 ANQGSEA. CDR3 region: CSVYEGQKTQYF. The CDR3 nucleotides are TGCAGCGTCTACGAGGGTCAAAAGACCCAGTACTTC. Drawing the rest from reference TRBV29-1 and TRBJ2-5, the complete variable domain is SAVISQKPSRDICQRGTSLTIQCQVDSQVTMMFWYRQQPGQSLTLIATANQGSEATYESGFVIDKFPISRPNLTFSTLTVSNMSPEDSSIYLCSVYEGQKTQYFGPGTRLLVL.

The rearrangement uses TRBV7-2 and TRBJ2-4; D possibly corresponds to TRBD2 (6 bases). Germline loops: CDR1 SGHTA, CDR2 FQGNSA. Trimming took off 5 bases at V and 5 bases at J, with 10 bases between the two ends. This CDR3 has 13 amino acids. The CDR3 nucleotides read TGTGCCAGCAGCCCCAGGAGGGAAAACATTCAGTACTTC. Encoded protein: CASSPRRENIQYF.

A note on this clone: An end of the junction differs from the germline gene, which may be a read error. This sequence joins TRBV7-9 and TRBJ1-1; TRBD1 is a possible D gene (5 bases). The CDR3 is made up of 18 amino acids. The V gene's germline CDR1 is SEHNR and CDR2 FQNEAQ (reference sequence). The CDR3 DNA reads as TGTGCCAGCAGTTTAGGCCCTTCCGGGGGGGGACCGAACACTGAAGCTTTCTTT. Amino acid sequence: CASSLGPSGGGPNTEAFF.

The V call is TRBV29-1, the J call TRBJ2-3, with 11 bases that match TRBD2. The CDR3 is made up of 18 amino acids. Germline-derived CDR1 and CDR2 are SQVTM and ANQGSEA. V shed 5 bases and J 4 bases; nucleotides not matched to a gene: 17. In DNA form, the CDR3 reads TGCAGCGTTTCGAAGGGGCTAGCGGGGGGCTCTTTCTCAGATACGCAGTATTTT. It codes for CSVSKGLAGGSFSDTQYF.